This T cell receptor (beta chain) is drawn from a study of T cell responses to AZD1222 COVID-19 vaccine. Overall study context: Investigators merged groups given second doses at roughly 4 or roughly 12 weeks. Notes on the study in general: Just a handful of AZD1222 recipients tested seropositive at baseline. Elevations in Spike-specific TCR breadth and depth followed administration of two AZD1222 doses.

A word on this clone: What it recognizes is unknown.

TCRdb's copy holds only in-frame clones and misses some; the assay was immunoSEQ multiplex PCR. Of 150,000 to 200,000 clones detected, around 94% appear once; the ten largest clones hold about 0.6%. Source: peripheral blood, taken on day 0 of AZD1222 vaccination. This TCR derives from an adult in good health.

The CDR3 coding sequence is TGTGCCAGCACACCTAACGGGGTCTTTTCGGAGAGGGACACTGAAGCTTTCTTT. Protein product: CASTPNGVFSERDTEAFF. This sequence joins TRBV28 and TRBJ1-1; D is ambiguous. Germline V gene lookup returns CDR1 MDHEN and CDR2 SYDVKM. The CDR3 runs 18 residues. Trimming pared 7 bases from V and 3 bases from J, leaving 27 bases between.